One and the same sample provided the 24 T cell receptor beta chains below, sequenced in a study of human T cells and chemical hapten exposure. The time point is: pre-sensitization, week 0. Treatment noted: therapeutic diphenylcyclopropenone sensitization with weekly scalp DPC. MiXCR, run by TCRdb on the RACE reads, gives a single entry per CDR3 protein. This sample carries 35,000 to 40,000 distinct CDR3 sequences, over 9.5% of them seen once, and the ten largest clones take roughly 6.2%. The material was whole blood, obtained in connection with sensitization to the hapten diphenylcyclopropenone (DPC). These receptors were collected from a man younger than 40 with alopecia areata. Some clones in this sample may be carry-over from other donors' samples.

This chain uses TRBV5-1 with TRBJ1-1; D is possibly TRBD1 (5 bases). Germline CDR1 is SGHRS and CDR2 is YFSETQ. The CDR3 is 16 residues long. Trimming pared 0 bases from V and 6 bases from J, leaving 18 bases between. The CDR3 is CASSLVLRGGSAEAFF. In DNA form, the CDR3 reads TGCGCCAGCAGCTTGGTGCTGAGGGGAGGAAGCGCTGAAGCTTTCTTT.

This clonotype was found many times. The rearrangement uses TRBV11-2 and TRBJ1-2; 11 nucleotides match TRBD1. The CDR3 has 15 amino acids. Germline V gene sequence: CDR1 SGHAT, CDR2 FQNNGV. The V gene end was trimmed by 6 bases and the J gene end by 8 bases; junction bases not matched to a gene: 11. CDR3 residues: CASRDRGRSSEGYTF. The CDR3 DNA sequence: TGTGCCAGCAGGGACAGGGGGCGTTCGAGCGAGGGCTACACCTTC. Together with reference TRBV11-2 and TRBJ1-2, the CDR3 gives the full variable domain: EAGVAQSPRYKIIEKRQSVAFWCNPISGHATLYWYQQILGQGPKLLIQFQNNGVVDDSQLPKDRFSAERLKGVDSTLKIQPAKLEDSAVYLCASRDRGRSSEGYTFGSGTRLTVV.

This chain uses TRBV11-2 with TRBJ2-7; D is undetermined. CDR3 size: 13 residues. Germline V CDR1 and CDR2: SGHAT, FQNNGV. V dropped 3 bases and J dropped 3 bases, with 9 bases sitting between them. The CDR3 DNA sequence: TGTGCCAGCAGCTTCGGATACCTCTACGAGCAGTACTTC. Translating gives CASSFGYLYEQYF.

The rearrangement links TRBV5-6 to TRBJ1-5; no definite D call. Germline CDR1 reads SGHDT; CDR2 reads YYEEEE. There are 14 residues in the CDR3. The V gene lost 2 bases and the J gene lost 3 bases, with 9 bases spanning the gap. The CDR3, as DNA: TGTGCCAGCAGCTTAAGGACCAACAATCAGCCCCAGCATTTT. Its protein product is CASSLRTNNQPQHF.

This clonotype was counted a few times. The chain is built from TRBV6-5 and TRBJ2-1; the match to TRBD2 covers 9 bases. V was clipped by 5 bases and J by 6 bases; unmatched bases: 11. CDR1 and CDR2 (germline): MNHEY, SVGAGI. CDR3 length: 16 amino acids. The CDR3 protein is CASSTLPGTSFNEQFF. The CDR3 bases are TGTGCCAGCAGTACACTCCCCGGGACTAGCTTCAATGAGCAGTTCTTC.

There are a few counts of this clonotype. The chain links TRBV11-2 to TRBJ2-5, with D uncertain. Trimming left V 1 base short and J 9 bases short, with 9 bases between. Germline CDR1 and CDR2: SGHAT and FQNNGV. The CDR3 runs 12 residues. CDR3 sequence (DNA): TGTGCCAGCAGCTTAGGAATGAAGGCCCAGTACTTC. Amino acid sequence: CASSLGMKAQYF.

This clonotype was observed at least ten times. The CDR3 loop is CSVEATGGPYEQYF. CDR3 DNA: TGCAGCGTTGAAGCCACAGGGGGCCCCTACGAGCAGTACTTC. V gene TRBV29-1 combines with J gene TRBJ2-7, with 9 bases aligning to TRBD1. CDR3 length: 14 amino acids. J gave up 2 bases and V 1 base, and 3 bases lay outside the gene matches. In germline, CDR1 is SQVTM, CDR2 ANQGSEA.

The chain carries TRBV25-1 and TRBJ1-6; 8 bases map to TRBD1. Per germline, CDR1 MGHDK and CDR2 SYGVNS. The CDR3 covers 15 residues. Losses at the gene ends were 4 bases for V and 7 bases for J; bases not matched to a gene: 6. The chain's CDR3 is CASSAMTGENSPLHF. Here the CDR3 DNA reads TGTGCCAGCAGTGCCATGACAGGGGAGAATTCACCCCTCCACTTT. Complete variable domain (other parts from reference TRBV25-1 and TRBJ1-6): EADIYQTPRYLVIGTGKKITLECSQTMGHDKMYWYQQDPGMELHLIHYSYGVNSTEKGDLSSESTVSRIRTEHFPLTLESARPSHTSQYLCASSAMTGENSPLHFGNGTRLTVT.

This clonotype showed up many times. V usage is TRBV18 and J usage is TRBJ1-4; tentatively, D is TRBD1 (5 bases). Germline V CDR1 and CDR2: KGHSH, LQKENI. Trimming stripped 2 bases from V and 6 bases from J, with 7 bases between. The CDR3 spans 13 residues. This CDR3 reads CASSPGDDEKLFF. The CDR3 nucleotides are TGTGCCAGCTCACCAGGGGACGATGAAAAACTGTTTTTT.

This clonotype was counted at least ten times. The chain recombines TRBV3-1 with TRBJ2-1, with no clear D. Germline V gene lookup returns CDR1 LGHDT and CDR2 YNNKEL (reference sequence). The CDR3 runs to 15 residues. The ends were cut back, 0 bases at V and 0 bases at J, with 6 bases in the middle. The CDR3 DNA follows: TGTGCCAGCAGCCAAGATGCCCGCTCCTACAATGAGCAGTTCTTC. Protein sequence: CASSQDARSYNEQFF.

This clonotype has at least ten counts. The chain links TRBV7-3 to TRBJ1-1; 8 bases align to TRBD1. J gave up 7 bases and V 2 bases, and 0 bases lay outside the gene matches. The CDR3 runs 12 residues. Looked up from germline, CDR1 is SGHTA and CDR2 is FQGTGA. This chain's CDR3 is CASSLGQGEAFF. In nucleotides, the CDR3 is TGTGCCAGCAGCTTAGGACAGGGTGAAGCTTTCTTT.

This clonotype was observed many times. The V gene is TRBV6-5, the J gene TRBJ2-7; the D is unclear. The V end lost 0 bases, the J end lost 6 bases, and 9 bases lay between the germline ends. The germline gives CDR1 MNHEY, CDR2 SVGAGI. There are 13 residues in the CDR3. Here the CDR3 DNA reads TGTGCCAGCAGTTACTCTACTCATAGCGAGCAGTACGTC. It specifies CASSYSTHSEQYV.

This clonotype was recorded many times. The genes are TRBV7-2 and TRBJ2-3, with a possible D match to TRBD2 (5 bases). Trimming cost V 4 bases and J 2 bases, with 13 bases left between them. Germline CDR1 and CDR2: SGHTA and FQGNSA. The CDR3 extends over 15 amino acids. CDR3: CASSSRLLTTDTQYF. CDR3 bases: TGTGCCAGCAGCTCTCGACTACTAACCACAGATACGCAGTATTTT. Filled out from reference TRBV7-2 and TRBJ2-3, the complete variable domain reads GAGVSQSPSNKVTEKGKDVELRCDPISGHTALYWYRQSLGQGLEFLIYFQGNSAPDKSGLPSDRFSAERTGGSVSTLTIQRTQQEDSAVYLCASSSRLLTTDTQYFGPGTRLTVL.

This chain connects TRBV29-1 to TRBJ1-2; 7 bases line up with TRBD1. The CDR3 is 12 amino acids. The V and J ends lost 6 bases and 4 bases, in that order; junction bases with no gene match: 5. Germline CDR1 is SQVTM and CDR2 is ANQGSEA. The CDR3 protein is CSVQDRSYGYTF. The CDR3 DNA follows: TGCAGCGTCCAGGACAGGAGCTATGGCTACACCTTC.

CDR3: CASSLRQQETQYF. In DNA, the CDR3 is TGTGCCAGCAGCTTACGACAGCAAGAGACCCAGTACTTC. The chain has TRBV7-7 and TRBJ2-5; TRBD1 is a possible D gene (5 bases). This CDR3 has 13 residues. V gave up 2 bases and J gave up 2 bases, with 6 bases separating them. The germline V gene has CDR1 SSHAT and CDR2 FNYEAQ (reference sequence).

This clonotype was detected ten times or more. V and J are TRBV4-2 and TRBJ2-6; 8 bases align to TRBD1. Germline V gives CDR1 LGHNA, CDR2 YNFKEQ. V was clipped by 4 bases and J by 0 bases; unmatched bases: 8. CDR3 length: 18 residues. The CDR3 reads CASSRKTGEYSGANVLTF. As DNA, the CDR3 is TGTGCCAGCAGCCGAAAGACAGGGGAGTACTCTGGGGCCAACGTCCTGACTTTC.

This clonotype has ten or more counts. The V and J genes are TRBV15 and TRBJ2-1; D may be TRBD1 or TRBD2 (5 bases each). Germline V gives CDR1 LNHNV, CDR2 YYDKDF (reference sequence). Between the trimmed V and J ends, which lost 2 bases and 5 bases, there was a span of 16 bases. The CDR3 is 16 residues long. The CDR3: CATSRPIWGTHNEQFF. CDR3 DNA sequence: TGTGCCACCAGCAGACCTATTTGGGGGACCCACAATGAGCAGTTCTTC.

This clonotype has at least ten counts. The V gene is TRBV7-3, the J gene TRBJ1-1; the D gene is possibly TRBD1 (5 bases). Trimming took off 5 bases at V and 6 bases at J, with 16 bases between the two ends. Germline CDR1 is SGHTA and CDR2 is FQGTGA. This CDR3 has 14 residues. DNA for the CDR3: TGTGCCAGCAGCCACGGGGGGGATAACGCTGAAGCTTTCTTT. It is translated as CASSHGGDNAEAFF. The entire variable domain, with the rest obtained from reference TRBV7-3 and TRBJ1-1, is as follows: GAGVSQTPSNKVTEKGKYVELRCDPISGHTALYWYRQSLGQGPEFLIYFQGTGAADDSGLPNDRFFAVRPEGSVSTLKIQRTERGDSAVYLCASSHGGDNAEAFFGQGTRLTVV.

There are a few counts of this clonotype. The CDR3 protein is CSASPQGINSPLHF. The CDR3 coding sequence is TGCAGTGCAAGTCCACAGGGGATAAATTCACCCCTCCACTTT. The rearrangement joins TRBV20-1 to TRBJ1-6, with 7 bases fitting TRBD1. Germline trimming cut 6 bases from V and 7 bases from J; bases unmatched to any gene: 9. This CDR3 region has 14 residues. Looked up from germline, CDR1 is DFQATT and CDR2 is SNEGSKA (reference sequence).

In its sample, this clonotype was seen many times. The V call is TRBV18, the J call TRBJ1-3; D is ambiguous. In germline, CDR1 is KGHSH, CDR2 LQKENI. This CDR3 has 16 amino acids. Trimming shortened V by 3 bases and J by 2 bases, and 14 bases separated the two germline ends. CDR3 amino acids: CASSPMEVFPGNTIYF. The CDR3 region has the DNA TGTGCCAGCTCACCCATGGAGGTTTTTCCTGGAAACACCATATATTTT.

This clonotype was counted many times. This rearrangement joins TRBV7-6 to TRBJ2-1; D might be TRBD1 (6 bases). Trimming took off 7 bases at V and 8 bases at J, with 18 bases between the two ends. CDR3 length: 14 amino acids. Germline V lookup: CDR1 SGHVS, CDR2 FNYEAQ. This chain's CDR3 is CASKGQPRGDEQFF. Here the CDR3 DNA reads TGTGCCAGCAAAGGACAGCCGCGAGGTGATGAGCAGTTCTTC. Complete variable domain (other parts from reference TRBV7-6 and TRBJ2-1): GAGVSQSPRYKVTKRGQDVALRCDPISGHVSLYWYRQALGQGPEFLTYFNYEAQQDKSGLPNDRFSAERPEGSISTLTIQRTEQRDSAMYRCASKGQPRGDEQFFGPGTRLTVL.

This clonotype was counted ten times or more. V and J are TRBV2 and TRBJ2-6; 9 positions agree with TRBD1. The CDR3 contains 16 residues. V dropped 4 bases and J dropped 4; count of bases not matched to a gene: 5. Germline V gene sequence: CDR1 SNHLY, CDR2 FYNNEI. This CDR3 reads CASSAGTGRGANVLTF. The CDR3 nucleotides are TGTGCCAGCAGTGCCGGGACAGGGCGAGGGGCCAACGTCCTGACTTTC.

This clonotype was seen repeatedly, ten times or more. This sequence joins TRBV5-4 and TRBJ1-1; 7 bases align to TRBD1. Per germline, CDR1 SGHNT and CDR2 YYREEE (reference sequence). V shed 3 bases, J shed 1 base, and the junction held 6 bases outside the gene matches. The CDR3 sequence is 15 residues long. This CDR3 is CASSSRRTGNTEAFF. As DNA, the CDR3 is TGTGCCAGCAGCTCCCGTAGGACAGGGAACACTGAAGCTTTCTTT.

This clonotype appeared many times. The chain combines TRBV7-2 with TRBJ2-3; 10 positions match TRBD2. In germline, CDR1 is SGHTA, CDR2 FQGNSA. V dropped 5 bases and J dropped 5; count of bases not matched to a gene: 4. This CDR3 is 14 amino acids long. CDR3: CASSPSGGLDTQYF. CDR3 sequence (DNA): TGTGCCAGCAGCCCTAGCGGGGGACTAGATACGCAGTATTTT.